This TCR beta chain stems from a study of brain T cells in children with intractable seizures. Remarks on this clone: What it binds is unknown.

The CDR3 extends over 14 amino acids. CDR1 LNHDA and CDR2 SQIVND come from the germline V gene (reference sequence). Germline trimming cut 5 bases from V and 4 bases from J; bases unmatched to any gene: 0. Time point denoted: blood from clinic visit 5 months post-surgery; TSC patient then seizure free. Surgery cases with the highest brain T cell transcript signatures were chosen for sequencing. Study outcomes and limitations: Pre- and post-surgery blood differed in depth, so pre-surgery absences may be undersampling.

Profiling relied on immunoSEQ multiplex PCR, and the TCRdb table lists in-frame clones only, not all of them. There are hundreds of thousands of clones in the sample; over 90% occur only once, and around 6% lies in the top ten. The rearrangement links TRBV19 to TRBJ2-5, with TRBD2 matching over 14 bases. The specimen was peripheral blood, collected 4 to 5 months after surgery. This TCR was sampled from a boy in the first two years of life with tuberous sclerosis and intractable seizures. The CDR3 DNA follows: TGTGCCAGTAGTGGGACTAGCGGGAGAGAGACCCAGTACTTC. Translation gives CASSGTSGRETQYF.